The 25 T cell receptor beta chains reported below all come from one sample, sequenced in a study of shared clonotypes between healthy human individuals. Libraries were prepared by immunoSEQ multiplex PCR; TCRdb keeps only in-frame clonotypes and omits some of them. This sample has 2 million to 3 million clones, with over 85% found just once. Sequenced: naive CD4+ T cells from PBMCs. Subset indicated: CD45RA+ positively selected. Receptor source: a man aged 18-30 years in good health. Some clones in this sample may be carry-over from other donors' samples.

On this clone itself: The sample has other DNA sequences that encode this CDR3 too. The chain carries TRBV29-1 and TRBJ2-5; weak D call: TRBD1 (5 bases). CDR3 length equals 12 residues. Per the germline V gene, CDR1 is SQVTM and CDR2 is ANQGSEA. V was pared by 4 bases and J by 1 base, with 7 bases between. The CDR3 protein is CSVVRGQETQYF. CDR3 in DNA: TGCAGCGTTGTAAGGGGCCAAGAGACCCAGTACTTC.

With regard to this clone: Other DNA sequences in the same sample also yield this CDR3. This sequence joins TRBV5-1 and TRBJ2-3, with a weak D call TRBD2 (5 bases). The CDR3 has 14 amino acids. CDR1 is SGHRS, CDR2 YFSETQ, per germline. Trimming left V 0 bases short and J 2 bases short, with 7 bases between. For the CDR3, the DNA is TGCGCCAGCAGCTTGGAAGCGGCCACAGATACGCAGTATTTT. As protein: CASSLEAATDTQYF. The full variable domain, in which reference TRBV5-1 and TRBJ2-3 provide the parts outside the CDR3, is KAGVTQTPRYLIKTRGQQVTLSCSPISGHRSVSWYQQTPGQGLQFLFEYFSETQRNKGNFPGRFSGRQFSNSRSEMNVSTLELGDSALYLCASSLEAATDTQYFGPGTRLTVL.

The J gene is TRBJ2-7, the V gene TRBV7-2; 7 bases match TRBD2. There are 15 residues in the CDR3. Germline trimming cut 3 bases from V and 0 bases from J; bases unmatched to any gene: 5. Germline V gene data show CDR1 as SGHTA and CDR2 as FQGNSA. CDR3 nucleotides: TGTGCCAGCAGCTTGACCAGCGGGACCTCCTACGAGCAGTACTTC. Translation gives CASSLTSGTSYEQYF.

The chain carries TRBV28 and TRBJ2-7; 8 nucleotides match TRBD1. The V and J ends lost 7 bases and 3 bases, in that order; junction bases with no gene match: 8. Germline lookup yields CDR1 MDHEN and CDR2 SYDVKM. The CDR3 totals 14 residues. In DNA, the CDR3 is TGTGCCAGCAATCAGGGGGCCCAGGACTACGAGCAGTACTTC. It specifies CASNQGAQDYEQYF.

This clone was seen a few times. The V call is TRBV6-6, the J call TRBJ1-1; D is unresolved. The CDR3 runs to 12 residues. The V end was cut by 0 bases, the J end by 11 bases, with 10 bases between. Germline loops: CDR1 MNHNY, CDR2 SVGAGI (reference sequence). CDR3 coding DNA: TGTGCCAGCAGTTACTCCGGGATAGGGGCTTTCTTT. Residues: CASSYSGIGAFF.

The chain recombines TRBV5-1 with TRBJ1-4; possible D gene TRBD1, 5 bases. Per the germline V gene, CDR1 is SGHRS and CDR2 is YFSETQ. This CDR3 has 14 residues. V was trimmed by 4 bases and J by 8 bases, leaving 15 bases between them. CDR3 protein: CASSPTGVGEKLFF. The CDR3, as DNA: TGCGCCAGCAGCCCCACGGGGGTGGGGGAAAAACTGTTTTTT.

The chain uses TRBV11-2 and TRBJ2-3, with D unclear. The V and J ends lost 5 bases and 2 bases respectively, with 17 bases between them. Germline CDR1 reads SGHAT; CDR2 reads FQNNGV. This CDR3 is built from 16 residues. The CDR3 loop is CASSPTPPPDTDTQYF. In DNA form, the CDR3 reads TGTGCCAGCAGCCCGACCCCGCCACCCGACACAGATACGCAGTATTTT.

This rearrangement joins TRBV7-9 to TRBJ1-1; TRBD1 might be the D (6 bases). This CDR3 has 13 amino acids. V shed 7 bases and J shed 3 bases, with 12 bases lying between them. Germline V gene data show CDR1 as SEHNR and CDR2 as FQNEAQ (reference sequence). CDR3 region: CASTWGADTEAFF. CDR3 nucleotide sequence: TGTGCCAGCACCTGGGGGGCTGACACTGAAGCTTTCTTT.

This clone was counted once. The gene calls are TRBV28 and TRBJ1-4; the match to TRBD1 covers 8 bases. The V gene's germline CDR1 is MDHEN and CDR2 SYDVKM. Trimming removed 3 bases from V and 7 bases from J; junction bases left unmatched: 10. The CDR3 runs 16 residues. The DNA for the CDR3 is TGTGCCAGCAGTTTGGCAGGGGGCGTTCGATTTGAAAAACTGTTTTTT. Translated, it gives CASSLAGGVRFEKLFF.

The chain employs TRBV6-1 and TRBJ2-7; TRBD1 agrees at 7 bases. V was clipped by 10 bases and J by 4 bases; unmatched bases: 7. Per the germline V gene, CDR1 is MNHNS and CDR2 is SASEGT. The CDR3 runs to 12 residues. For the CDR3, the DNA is TGTGCCATCCAGGGGGTTGGGTACGAGCAGTACTTC. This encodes CAIQGVGYEQYF.

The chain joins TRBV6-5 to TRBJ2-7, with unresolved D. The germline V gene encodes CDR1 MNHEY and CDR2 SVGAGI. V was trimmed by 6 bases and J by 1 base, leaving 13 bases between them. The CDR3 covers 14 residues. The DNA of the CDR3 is TGTGCCAGCAGGCCCGGAACTGATTCCTACGAGCAGTACTTC. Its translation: CASRPGTDSYEQYF.

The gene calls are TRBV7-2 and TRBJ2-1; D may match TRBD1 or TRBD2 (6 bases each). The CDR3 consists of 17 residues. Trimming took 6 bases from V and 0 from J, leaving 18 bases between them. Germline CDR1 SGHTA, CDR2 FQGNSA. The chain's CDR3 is CASRTQGGENSYNEQFF. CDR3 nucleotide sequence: TGTGCCAGCAGAACACAGGGAGGTGAGAACTCCTACAATGAGCAGTTCTTC.

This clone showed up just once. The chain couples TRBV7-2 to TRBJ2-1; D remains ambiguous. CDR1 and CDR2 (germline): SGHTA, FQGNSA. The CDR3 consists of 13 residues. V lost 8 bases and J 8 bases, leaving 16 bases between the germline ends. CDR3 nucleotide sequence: TGTGCCAGCGGAGAAGGGCTTTTTGATGAGCAGTTCTTC. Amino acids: CASGEGLFDEQFF. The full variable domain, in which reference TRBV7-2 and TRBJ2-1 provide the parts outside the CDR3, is GAGVSQSPSNKVTEKGKDVELRCDPISGHTALYWYRQSLGQGLEFLIYFQGNSAPDKSGLPSDRFSAERTGGSVSTLTIQRTQQEDSAVYLCASGEGLFDEQFFGPGTRLTVL.

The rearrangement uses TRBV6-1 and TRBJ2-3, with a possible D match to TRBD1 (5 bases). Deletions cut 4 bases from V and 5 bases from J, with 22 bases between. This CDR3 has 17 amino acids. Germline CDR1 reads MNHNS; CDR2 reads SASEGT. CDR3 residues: CASSVHGAWMAVDTQYF. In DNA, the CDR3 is TGTGCCAGCAGTGTACATGGGGCATGGATGGCAGTAGATACGCAGTATTTT.

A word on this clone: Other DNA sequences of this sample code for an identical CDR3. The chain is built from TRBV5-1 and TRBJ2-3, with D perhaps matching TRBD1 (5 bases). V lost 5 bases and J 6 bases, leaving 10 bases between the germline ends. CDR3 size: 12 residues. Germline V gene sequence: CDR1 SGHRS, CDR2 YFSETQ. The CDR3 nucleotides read TGCGCCAGCAGTTTGAAGGGGGATACGCAGTATTTT. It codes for CASSLKGDTQYF.

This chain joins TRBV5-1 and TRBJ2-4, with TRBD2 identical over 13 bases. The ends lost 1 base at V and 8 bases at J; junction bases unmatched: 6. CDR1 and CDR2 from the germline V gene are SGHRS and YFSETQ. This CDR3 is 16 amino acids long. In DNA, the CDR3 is TGCGCCAGCAGCTTGTTACTAGCGGGAGGGCCCGACATTCAGTACTTC. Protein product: CASSLLLAGGPDIQYF.

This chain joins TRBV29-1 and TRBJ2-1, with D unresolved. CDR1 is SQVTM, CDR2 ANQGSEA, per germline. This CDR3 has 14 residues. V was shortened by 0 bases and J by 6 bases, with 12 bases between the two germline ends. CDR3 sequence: CSVEEALQGNEQFF. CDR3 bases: TGCAGCGTTGAAGAAGCGCTCCAAGGCAATGAGCAGTTCTTC.

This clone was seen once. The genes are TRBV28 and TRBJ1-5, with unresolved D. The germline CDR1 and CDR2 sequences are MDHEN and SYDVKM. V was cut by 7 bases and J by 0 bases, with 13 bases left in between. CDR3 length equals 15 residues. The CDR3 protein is CASNPWEDSNQPQHF. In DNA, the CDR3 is TGTGCCAGCAACCCATGGGAAGATAGCAATCAGCCCCAGCATTTT.

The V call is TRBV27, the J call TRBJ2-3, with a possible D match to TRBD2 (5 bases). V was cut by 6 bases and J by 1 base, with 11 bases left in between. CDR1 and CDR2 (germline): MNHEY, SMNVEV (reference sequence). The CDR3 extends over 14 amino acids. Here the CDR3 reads CASRPLGGTDTQYF. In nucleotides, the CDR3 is TGTGCCAGCAGGCCCCTCGGGGGCACAGATACGCAGTATTTT.

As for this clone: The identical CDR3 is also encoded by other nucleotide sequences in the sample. CDR3 in amino acids: CASSPRTGAYEQYF. The CDR3 DNA reads TGTGCCAGCAGCCCACGGACAGGGGCCTACGAGCAGTACTTC. V is TRBV7-2 and J is TRBJ2-7; 9 bases are shared with TRBD1. The CDR3 spans 14 residues. Germline loops: CDR1 SGHTA, CDR2 FQGNSA. V lost 5 bases, J lost 2 bases, and 4 bases stayed unmatched.

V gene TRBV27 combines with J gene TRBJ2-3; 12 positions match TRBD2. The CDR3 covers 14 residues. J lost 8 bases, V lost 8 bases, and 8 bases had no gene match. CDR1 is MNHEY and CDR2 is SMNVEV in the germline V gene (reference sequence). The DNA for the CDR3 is TGTGCCAGCGGGACTAGCGGGCCTGTCGCTACGCAGTATTTT. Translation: CASGTSGPVATQYF.

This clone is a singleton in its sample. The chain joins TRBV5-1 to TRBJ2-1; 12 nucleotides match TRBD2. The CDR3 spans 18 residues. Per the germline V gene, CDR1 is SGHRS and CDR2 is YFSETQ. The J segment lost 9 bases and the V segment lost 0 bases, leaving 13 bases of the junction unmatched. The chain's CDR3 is CASSLGDLAGGAGGEQFF. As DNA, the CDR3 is TGCGCCAGCAGCTTGGGAGATCTAGCGGGAGGGGCTGGTGGTGAGCAGTTCTTC.

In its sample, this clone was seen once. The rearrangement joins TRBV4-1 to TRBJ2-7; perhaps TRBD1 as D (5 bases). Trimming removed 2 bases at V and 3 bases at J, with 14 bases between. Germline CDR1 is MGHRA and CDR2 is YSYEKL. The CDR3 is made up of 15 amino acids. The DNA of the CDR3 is TGCGCCAGCAGCCAACAGGCAGGCAGGGTCTACGAGCAGTACTTC. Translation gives CASSQQAGRVYEQYF.

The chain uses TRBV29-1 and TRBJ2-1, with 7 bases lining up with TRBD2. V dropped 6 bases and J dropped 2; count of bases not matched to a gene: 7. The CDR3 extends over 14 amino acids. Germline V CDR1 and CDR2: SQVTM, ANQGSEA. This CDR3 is CSVWGGETYNEQFF. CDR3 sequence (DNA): TGCAGCGTCTGGGGGGGAGAGACCTACAATGAGCAGTTCTTC.

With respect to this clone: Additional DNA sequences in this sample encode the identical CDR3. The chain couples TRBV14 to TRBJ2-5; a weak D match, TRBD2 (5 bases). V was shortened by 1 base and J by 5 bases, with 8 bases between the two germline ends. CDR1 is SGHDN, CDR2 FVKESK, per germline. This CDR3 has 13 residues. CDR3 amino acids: CASSQGLAETQYF. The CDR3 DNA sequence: TGTGCCAGCAGCCAAGGTTTAGCGGAGACCCAGTACTTC.